This record looks at one T cell receptor (beta chain) sequence and its context. Its specificity is unknown. The sample comes from a study of T cells in narcolepsy. Some clones are missing from TCRdb's copy, which holds only in-frame ones; the method was immunoSEQ multiplex PCR. The sample contains under 35,000 clones, 70% to 80% of which appear only once. Whole-study findings and limits: HCRT-specific and TRIB2-specific autoreactive clonotypes appeared among same-patient CSF and blood CD4+ clonotypes. Autoreactive clone sequences were missing from some blood memory CD4+ repertoires.

CDR1 MNHEY and CDR2 SVGAGI come from the germline V gene. The length of the CDR3 is 13 residues. Trimming shortened V by 5 bases and J by 10 bases, and 17 bases separated the two germline ends. What was sequenced was CD45RA- memory CD4+ T cells from PBMCs. The chain uses TRBV6-5 and TRBJ2-5, with D unclear. The sequence derives from a human donor with narcolepsy. For the CDR3, the DNA is TGTGCCAGCAGTAGCCCCGCCGTCCTATACCAGTACTTC. As protein: CASSSPAVLYQYF.